This T cell receptor (beta chain) was sequenced in a study of human T cells and chemical hapten exposure. Whole-study context: Largely, small differences in pooled library volume made per-sample TCR yields vary.

A few counts support this clonotype. As for time point: patch test 1, 2 weeks after DPC sensitization. Treatment meaning: therapeutic diphenylcyclopropenone sensitization with weekly scalp DPC. Each cDNA molecule in the library carried unique molecular identifiers. TCRdb re-analysed the RACE reads in MiXCR, keeping a single row per CDR3 protein. The data hold 340,000 or so distinct CDR3 sequences, with roughly 6.9% observed a single time. The source is a woman between 18 and 29 years old with alopecia areata. Some clones in this sample may be carry-over from other donors' samples. The material sequenced was whole blood, taken in connection with sensitization to the hapten diphenylcyclopropenone (DPC).

The CDR3 sequence: CASRDASPQHF. For the CDR3, the DNA is TGTGCCAGCAGGGACGCCTCGCCCCAGCATTTT. This chain joins TRBV6-1 and TRBJ1-5, with D unclear. Trimming took 6 bases from V and 9 from J, leaving 9 bases between them. This CDR3 has 11 residues. Germline V gene sequence: CDR1 MNHNS, CDR2 SASEGT.